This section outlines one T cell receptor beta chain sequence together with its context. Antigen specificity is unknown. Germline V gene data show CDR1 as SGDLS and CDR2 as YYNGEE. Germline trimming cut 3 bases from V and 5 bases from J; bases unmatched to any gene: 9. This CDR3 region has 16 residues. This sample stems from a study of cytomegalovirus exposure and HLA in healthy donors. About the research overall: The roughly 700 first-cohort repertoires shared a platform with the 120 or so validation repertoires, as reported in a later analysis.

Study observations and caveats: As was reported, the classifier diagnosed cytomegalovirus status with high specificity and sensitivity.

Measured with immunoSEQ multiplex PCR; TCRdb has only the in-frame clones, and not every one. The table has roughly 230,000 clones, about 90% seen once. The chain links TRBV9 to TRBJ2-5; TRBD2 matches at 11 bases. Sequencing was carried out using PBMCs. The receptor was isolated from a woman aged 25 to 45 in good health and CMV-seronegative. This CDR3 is CASSAPTSGIRETQYF. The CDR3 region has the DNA TGTGCCAGCAGCGCACCGACTAGCGGGATACGGGAGACCCAGTACTTC.